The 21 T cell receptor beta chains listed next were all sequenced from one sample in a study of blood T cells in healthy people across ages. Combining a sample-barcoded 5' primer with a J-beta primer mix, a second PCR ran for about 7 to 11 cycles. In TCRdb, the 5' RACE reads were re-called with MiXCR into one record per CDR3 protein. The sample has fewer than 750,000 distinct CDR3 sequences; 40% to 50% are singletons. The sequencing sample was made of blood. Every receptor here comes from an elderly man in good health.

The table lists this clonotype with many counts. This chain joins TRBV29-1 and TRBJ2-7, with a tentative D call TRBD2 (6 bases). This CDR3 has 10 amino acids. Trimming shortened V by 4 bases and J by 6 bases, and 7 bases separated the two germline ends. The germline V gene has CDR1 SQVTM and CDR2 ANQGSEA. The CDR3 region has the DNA TGCAGCGTTGGTAGCGGCGAGCAGTACTTC. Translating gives CSVGSGEQYF.

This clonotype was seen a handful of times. CDR3 DNA sequence: TGTGCCAGCAGTTACGGAGTGGCTGGAAACACCATATATTTT. This gives the protein CASSYGVAGNTIYF. J is TRBJ1-3 and V is TRBV6-5; D is unclear. The CDR3 has 14 amino acids. V was cut by 2 bases and J by 2 bases, with 7 bases left in between. Germline values: CDR1 MNHEY, CDR2 SVGAGI.

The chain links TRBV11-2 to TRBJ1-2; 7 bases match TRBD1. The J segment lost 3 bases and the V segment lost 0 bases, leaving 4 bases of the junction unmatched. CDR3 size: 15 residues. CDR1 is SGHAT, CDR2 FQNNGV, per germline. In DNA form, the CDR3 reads TGTGCCAGCAGCTTAGATGGGACAGAATACTATGGCTACACCTTC. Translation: CASSLDGTEYYGYTF.

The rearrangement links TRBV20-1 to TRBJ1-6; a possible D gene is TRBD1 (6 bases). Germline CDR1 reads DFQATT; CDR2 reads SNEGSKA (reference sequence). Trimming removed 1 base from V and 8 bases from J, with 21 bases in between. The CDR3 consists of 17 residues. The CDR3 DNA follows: TGCAGTGCTAGAGCCGCGAACAGGGCCCCCAGGGATTCACCCCTCCACTTT. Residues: CSARAANRAPRDSPLHF.

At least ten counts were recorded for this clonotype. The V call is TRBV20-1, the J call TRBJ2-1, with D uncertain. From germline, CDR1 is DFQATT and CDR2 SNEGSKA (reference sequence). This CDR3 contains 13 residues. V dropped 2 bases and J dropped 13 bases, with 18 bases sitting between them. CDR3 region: CSARPKGPAIQFF. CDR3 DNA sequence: TGCAGTGCTAGACCTAAAGGACCGGCGATACAGTTCTTC.

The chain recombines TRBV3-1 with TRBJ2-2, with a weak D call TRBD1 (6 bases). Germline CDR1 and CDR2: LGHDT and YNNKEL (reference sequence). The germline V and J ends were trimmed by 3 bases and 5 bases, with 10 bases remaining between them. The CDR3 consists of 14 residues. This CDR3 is CASSQIQGTGELFF. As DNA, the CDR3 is TGTGCCAGCAGCCAGATCCAGGGGACCGGGGAGCTGTTTTTT.

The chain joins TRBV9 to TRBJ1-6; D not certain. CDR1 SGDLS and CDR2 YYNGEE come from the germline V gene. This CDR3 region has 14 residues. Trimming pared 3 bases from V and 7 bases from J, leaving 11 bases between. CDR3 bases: TGTGCCAGCAGCGCGAGGATAGAGAATTCACCCCTCCACTTT. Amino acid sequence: CASSARIENSPLHF.

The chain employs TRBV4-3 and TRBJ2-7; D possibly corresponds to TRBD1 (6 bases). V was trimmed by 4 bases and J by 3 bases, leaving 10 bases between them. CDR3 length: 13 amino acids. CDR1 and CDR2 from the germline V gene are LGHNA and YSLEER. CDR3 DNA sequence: TGCGCCAGCAGCCCGACGGACAGCTACGAGCAGTACTTC. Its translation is CASSPTDSYEQYF.

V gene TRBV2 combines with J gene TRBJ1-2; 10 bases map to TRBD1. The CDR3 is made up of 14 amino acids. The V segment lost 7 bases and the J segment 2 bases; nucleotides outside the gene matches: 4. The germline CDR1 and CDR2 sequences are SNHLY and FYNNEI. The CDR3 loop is CASNGQGGNYGYTF. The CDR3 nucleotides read TGTGCCAGCAACGGACAGGGGGGGAACTATGGCTACACCTTC.

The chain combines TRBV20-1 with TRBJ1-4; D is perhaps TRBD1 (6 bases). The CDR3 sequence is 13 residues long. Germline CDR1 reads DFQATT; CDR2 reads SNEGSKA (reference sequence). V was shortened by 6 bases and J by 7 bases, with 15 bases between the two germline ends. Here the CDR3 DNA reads TGCAGTGCCAGGGGCAGGGATGTTGAAAAACTGTTTTTT. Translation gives CSARGRDVEKLFF.

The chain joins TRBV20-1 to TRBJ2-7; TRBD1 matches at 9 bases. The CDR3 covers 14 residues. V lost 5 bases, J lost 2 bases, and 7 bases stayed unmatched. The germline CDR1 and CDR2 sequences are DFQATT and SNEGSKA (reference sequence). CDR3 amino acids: CSAARDRVAYEQYF. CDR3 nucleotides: TGCAGTGCTGCCCGGGACAGGGTTGCCTACGAGCAGTACTTC.

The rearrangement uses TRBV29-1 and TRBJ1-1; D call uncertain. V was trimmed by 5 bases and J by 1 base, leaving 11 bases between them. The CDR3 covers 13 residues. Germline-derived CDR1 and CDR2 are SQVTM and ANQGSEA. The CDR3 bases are TGCAGCGTTAGAAAACGAGGGAACACTGAAGCTTTCTTT. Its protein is CSVRKRGNTEAFF.

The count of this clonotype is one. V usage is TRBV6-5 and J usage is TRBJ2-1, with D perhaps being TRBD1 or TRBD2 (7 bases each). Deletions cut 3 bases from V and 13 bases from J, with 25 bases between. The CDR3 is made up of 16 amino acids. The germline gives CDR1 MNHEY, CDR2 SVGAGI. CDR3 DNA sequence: TGTGCCAGCAGTTATTCGGGGGGACAGCGGTGGGGGACCCAGTTCTTC. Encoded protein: CASSYSGGQRWGTQFF.

The CDR3 here is CSARPDSTNYGYTF. The CDR3 DNA is TGCAGTGCTAGACCAGACAGCACTAACTATGGCTACACCTTC. The gene calls are TRBV20-1 and TRBJ1-2; a weak D match, TRBD1 (5 bases). The CDR3 is 14 residues long. Trimming cost V 2 bases and J 0 bases, with 10 bases left between them. CDR1 and CDR2 from the germline V gene are DFQATT and SNEGSKA (reference sequence).

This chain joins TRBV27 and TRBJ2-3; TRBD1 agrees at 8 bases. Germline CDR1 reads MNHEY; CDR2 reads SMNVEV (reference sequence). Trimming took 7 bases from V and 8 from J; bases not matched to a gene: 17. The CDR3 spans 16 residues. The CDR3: CASKIQPRGPATTQYF. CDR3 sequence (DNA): TGTGCCAGCAAAATACAACCCAGGGGGCCGGCGACTACGCAGTATTTT.

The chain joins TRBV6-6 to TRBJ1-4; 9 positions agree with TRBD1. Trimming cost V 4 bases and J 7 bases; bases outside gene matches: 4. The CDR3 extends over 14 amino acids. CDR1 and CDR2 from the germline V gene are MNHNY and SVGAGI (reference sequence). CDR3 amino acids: CASSLGDRVEKLFF. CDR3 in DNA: TGTGCCAGCAGTTTAGGGGACAGGGTTGAAAAACTGTTTTTT.

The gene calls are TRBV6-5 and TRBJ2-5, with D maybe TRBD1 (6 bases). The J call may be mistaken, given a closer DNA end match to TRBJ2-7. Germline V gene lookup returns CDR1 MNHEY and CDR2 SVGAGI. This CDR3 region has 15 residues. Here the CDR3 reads CASSLSGRGDYEQYF. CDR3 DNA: TGTGCCAGCAGCCTCAGCGGCAGGGGAGACTACGAGCAGTACTTC.

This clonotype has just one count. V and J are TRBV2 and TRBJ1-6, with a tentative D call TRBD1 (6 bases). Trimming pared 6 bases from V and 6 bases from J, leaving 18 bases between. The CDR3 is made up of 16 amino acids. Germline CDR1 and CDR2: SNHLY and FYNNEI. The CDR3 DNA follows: TGTGCCAGCAGCCCCGAAGGGGGGAGGAGTAATTCACCCCTCCACTTT. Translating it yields CASSPEGGRSNSPLHF.

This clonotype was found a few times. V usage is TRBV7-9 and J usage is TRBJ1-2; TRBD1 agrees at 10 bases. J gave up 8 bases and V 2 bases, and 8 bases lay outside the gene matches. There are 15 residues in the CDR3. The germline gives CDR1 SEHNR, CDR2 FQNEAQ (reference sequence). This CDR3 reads CASSLWTGQGGGYTF. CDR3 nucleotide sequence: TGTGCCAGCAGCTTATGGACCGGACAGGGGGGCGGCTACACCTTC. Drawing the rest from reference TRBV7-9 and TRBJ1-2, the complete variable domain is DTGVSQNPRHKITKRGQNVTFRCDPISEHNRLYWYRQTLGQGPEFLTYFQNEAQLEKSRLLSDRFSAERPKGSFSTLEIQRTEQGDSAMYLCASSLWTGQGGGYTFGSGTRLTVV.

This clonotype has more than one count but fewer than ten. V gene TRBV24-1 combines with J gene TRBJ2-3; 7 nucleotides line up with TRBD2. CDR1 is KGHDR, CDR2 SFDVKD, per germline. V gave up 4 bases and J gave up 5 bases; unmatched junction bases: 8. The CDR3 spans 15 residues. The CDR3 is CATSEPASGRDTQYF. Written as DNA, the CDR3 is TGTGCCACCAGTGAACCTGCTAGCGGAAGAGATACGCAGTATTTT.

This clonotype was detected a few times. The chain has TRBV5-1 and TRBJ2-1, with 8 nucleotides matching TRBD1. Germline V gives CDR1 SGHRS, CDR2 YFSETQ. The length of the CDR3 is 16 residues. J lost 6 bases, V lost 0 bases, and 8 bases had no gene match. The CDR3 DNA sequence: TGCGCCAGCAGCTTGGTTGGGCAGGGGGCGCCCAATGAGCAGTTCTTC. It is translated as CASSLVGQGAPNEQFF.